Listed below are T cell receptor beta chains from one sample, sequenced in a study of cytomegalovirus exposure and HLA in healthy donors. Profiled with immunoSEQ multiplex PCR; TCRdb holds only in-frame clones, not every one. Here the sample spans fewer than 250,000 clones, roughly 88% being singletons. Sequences were obtained from PBMCs. Receptors originate from a boy younger than 10 in good health and CMV-seronegative. The CDR3 runs from the conserved cysteine through the conserved F or W. Each record gives: J gene, D gene, clone size, V gene, CDR3 protein, CDR3 DNA. D genes are given only for firm matches. Size is stated for part of the rows, as once, few or many counts, or as a class when the clone is expanded.

J: TRBJ1-5
D: .
size: .
V: TRBV29-1
CDR3: CSVEIGVRNQPQHF
DNA: TGCAGCGTTGAGATAGGGGTTCGCAATCAGCCCCAGCATTTT

J: TRBJ1-1
D: TRBD1
size: .
V: TRBV30
CDR3: CAWSAPGGHTEAFF
DNA: TGTGCCTGGAGTGCCCCAGGGGGCCACACTGAAGCTTTCTTT

J: TRBJ2-7
D: .
size: few
V: TRBV6-5
CDR3: CASSYSPGGHEQYF
DNA: TGTGCCAGCAGTTACTCCCCAGGAGGCCACGAGCAGTACTTC

J: TRBJ2-7
D: TRBD1
size: .
V: TRBV10-3
CDR3: CATKGTAVYEQYF
DNA: TGTGCCACCAAGGGGACAGCCGTCTACGAGCAGTACTTC

J: TRBJ1-6
D: TRBD1
size: .
V: TRBV9
CDR3: CASSVISQGAIDSPLHF
DNA: TGTGCCAGCAGCGTAATATCCCAGGGGGCGATTGATTCACCCCTCCACTTT

J: TRBJ2-5
D: TRBD2
size: .
V: TRBV13
CDR3: CASSLGLGTSIETQYF
DNA: TGTGCCAGCAGCTTAGGCCTAGGGACTAGTATAGAGACCCAGTACTTC

J: TRBJ2-1
D: .
size: .
V: TRBV21-1
CDR3: CASSKALAGVYYNEQFF
DNA: TGTGCCAGCAGCAAAGCATTAGCGGGAGTCTACTACAATGAGCAGTTCTTC

J: TRBJ2-7
D: TRBD2
size: .
V: TRBV18
CDR3: CASSPFSGGTTYEQYF
DNA: TGTGCCAGCTCACCCTTTAGCGGGGGAACCACCTACGAGCAGTACTTC

J: TRBJ1-5
D: TRBD1
size: .
V: TRBV19
CDR3: CASSIPSQGTAGGQPQHF
DNA: TGTGCCAGTAGTATCCCAAGCCAAGGGACGGCAGGGGGACAGCCCCAGCATTTT

J: TRBJ2-7
D: TRBD1
size: .
V: TRBV5-6
CDR3: CASSLSGQDYEQYF
DNA: TGTGCCAGCAGCTTGTCAGGACAGGACTACGAGCAGTACTTC

J: TRBJ2-1
D: .
size: .
V: TRBV6-5
CDR3: CASSSTGYNEQFF
DNA: TGTGCCAGCAGTTCTACAGGGTACAATGAGCAGTTCTTC

J: TRBJ1-4
D: .
size: .
V: TRBV7-8
CDR3: CASSLSGMLNEKLFF
DNA: TGTGCCAGCAGCTTATCAGGGATGCTTAATGAAAAACTGTTTTTT

J: TRBJ1-2
D: .
size: .
V: TRBV2
CDR3: CACRGLGGYGYTF
DNA: TGTGCCTGTCGCGGACTGGGAGGCTATGGCTACACCTTC

J: TRBJ2-3
D: .
size: .
V: TRBV10-3
CDR3: CAISDGQLSTDTQYF
DNA: TGTGCCATCAGTGATGGACAGCTTAGCACAGATACGCAGTATTTT

J: TRBJ2-1
D: TRBD2
size: once
V: TRBV14
CDR3: CASSPALRGGQFF
DNA: TGTGCCAGCAGCCCAGCACTCCGGGGGGGGCAGTTCTTC

J: TRBJ1-6
D: .
size: .
V: TRBV30
CDR3: CAWSAVRAGNSPLHF
DNA: TGTGCCTGGAGCGCCGTCAGGGCTGGGAATTCACCCCTCCACTTT

J: TRBJ2-1
D: TRBD1
size: .
V: TRBV4-1
CDR3: CASSQSQGAYGEQFF
DNA: TGCGCCAGCAGCCAAAGTCAGGGGGCTTATGGTGAGCAGTTCTTC

J: TRBJ2-1
D: TRBD2
size: .
V: TRBV7-7
CDR3: CASSLGGGNEQFF
DNA: TGTGCTAGCAGCTTAGGCGGGGGTAATGAGCAGTTCTTC

J: TRBJ2-7
D: .
size: .
V: TRBV7-9
CDR3: CASSLRTLVGEQYF
DNA: TGTGCCAGCAGCTTGCGGACACTCGTGGGGGAGCAGTACTTC

J: TRBJ1-1
D: .
size: .
V: TRBV6-5
CDR3: CASSYSSKNTEAFF
DNA: TGTGCCAGCAGTTACTCGAGCAAGAACACTGAAGCTTTCTTT

J: TRBJ2-1
D: TRBD2
size: .
V: TRBV2
CDR3: CASRTGLAGAYNEQFF
DNA: TGTGCCAGCAGGACCGGTCTAGCGGGAGCTTACAATGAGCAGTTCTTC

J: TRBJ2-3
D: .
size: .
V: TRBV9
CDR3: CASTPGHSTDTQYF
DNA: TGTGCCAGCACCCCGGGACACAGCACAGATACGCAGTATTTT

J: TRBJ1-6
D: .
size: .
V: TRBV27
CDR3: CASSLVRDTLESPLHF
DNA: TGTGCCAGCAGTCTAGTCCGGGACACCTTAGAATCACCCCTCCACTTT

J: TRBJ1-2
D: TRBD1
size: .
V: TRBV2
CDR3: CASRWDRGNDGYTF
DNA: TGTGCCAGCAGGTGGGACAGGGGGAACGATGGCTACACCTTC

J: TRBJ1-1
D: TRBD1
size: .
V: TRBV5-1
CDR3: CASSSTGQGGTEAFF
DNA: TGCGCCAGCAGCTCGACTGGACAGGGGGGCACTGAAGCTTTCTTT

J: TRBJ2-7
D: .
size: .
V: TRBV27
CDR3: CASSFAAGPSYEQYF
DNA: TGTGCCAGCAGTTTCGCGGCAGGGCCCTCCTACGAGCAGTACTTC

J: TRBJ2-7
D: .
size: .
V: TRBV4-2
CDR3: CASSPFSTGSSYEQYF
DNA: TGTGCCAGCAGCCCTTTTTCTACAGGGAGCTCCTACGAGCAGTACTTC

J: TRBJ2-4
D: .
size: .
V: TRBV6-1
CDR3: CASNEGLGKNIQYF
DNA: TGTGCCAGCAATGAGGGCTTGGGCAAAAACATTCAGTACTTC

J: TRBJ2-5
D: TRBD2
size: .
V: TRBV6-5
CDR3: CASSLAGGPSETQYF
DNA: TGTGCCAGCAGTTTGGCGGGAGGGCCCTCAGAGACCCAGTACTTC

J: TRBJ2-1
D: .
size: .
V: TRBV27
CDR3: CASSPILALSYNEQFF
DNA: TGTGCCAGCAGTCCCATCCTAGCGCTCTCCTACAATGAGCAGTTCTTC

J: TRBJ1-2
D: .
size: .
V: TRBV9
CDR3: CASSPGMYGYTF
DNA: TGTGCCAGCAGCCCCGGTATGTATGGCTACACCTTC

J: TRBJ2-3
D: TRBD2
size: .
V: TRBV5-6
CDR3: CASSGLAGGSDTQYF
DNA: TGTGCCAGCAGCGGACTAGCGGGAGGTTCAGATACGCAGTATTTT

J: TRBJ2-2
D: .
size: .
V: TRBV19
CDR3: CASDHRMGPGELFF
DNA: TGTGCCAGTGATCACAGGATGGGGCCCGGGGAGCTGTTTTTT

J: TRBJ2-3
D: TRBD2
size: .
V: TRBV10-3
CDR3: CAISSSGRALSTDTQYF
DNA: TGTGCCATCAGTTCTAGCGGGAGGGCCCTCAGCACAGATACGCAGTATTTT

J: TRBJ2-5
D: .
size: once
V: TRBV6-5
CDR3: CASGSREETQYF
DNA: TGTGCCAGCGGTAGCAGGGAAGAGACCCAGTACTTC

J: TRBJ1-1
D: .
size: .
V: TRBV2
CDR3: CASPRLQTEAFF
DNA: TGTGCCAGCCCGAGACTTCAGACTGAAGCTTTCTTT

J: TRBJ1-5
D: .
size: .
V: TRBV7-2
CDR3: CASSFQGNQPQHF
DNA: TGTGCCAGCAGCTTCCAGGGCAATCAGCCCCAGCATTTT

J: TRBJ1-1
D: .
size: .
V: TRBV6-5
CDR3: CASTDIDSPEAFF
DNA: TGTGCCAGCACCGATATCGACAGCCCTGAAGCTTTCTTT

J: TRBJ2-5
D: .
size: .
V: TRBV9
CDR3: CASSVSQSETQYF
DNA: TGTGCCAGCAGCGTATCGCAGTCGGAGACCCAGTACTTC

J: TRBJ1-3
D: .
size: .
V: TRBV25-1
CDR3: CASSEYSPPTGLNTIYF
DNA: TGTGCCAGCAGTGAATATTCCCCACCGACAGGTTTAAACACCATATATTTT

J: TRBJ1-1
D: .
size: few
V: TRBV30
CDR3: CAWTLRENTEAFF
DNA: TGTGCCTGGACCTTGAGGGAGAACACTGAAGCTTTCTTT

J: TRBJ1-2
D: .
size: once
V: TRBV7-3
CDR3: CASSFGEGGGYTF
DNA: TGTGCCAGCAGCTTTGGGGAGGGAGGTGGCTACACCTTC

J: TRBJ1-5
D: .
size: .
V: TRBV7-8
CDR3: CASSGEGKGPQHF
DNA: TGTGCCAGCAGCGGGGAGGGAAAGGGCCCCCAGCATTTT

J: TRBJ2-1
D: .
size: once
V: TRBV14
CDR3: CASSRREGNEQFF
DNA: TGTGCCAGCAGTCGGAGGGAAGGCAATGAGCAGTTCTTC

J: TRBJ2-2
D: TRBD2
size: .
V: TRBV5-1
CDR3: CASSLGGLAGATGELFF
DNA: TGCGCCAGCAGCTTGGGGGGACTAGCGGGAGCCACCGGGGAGCTGTTTTTT